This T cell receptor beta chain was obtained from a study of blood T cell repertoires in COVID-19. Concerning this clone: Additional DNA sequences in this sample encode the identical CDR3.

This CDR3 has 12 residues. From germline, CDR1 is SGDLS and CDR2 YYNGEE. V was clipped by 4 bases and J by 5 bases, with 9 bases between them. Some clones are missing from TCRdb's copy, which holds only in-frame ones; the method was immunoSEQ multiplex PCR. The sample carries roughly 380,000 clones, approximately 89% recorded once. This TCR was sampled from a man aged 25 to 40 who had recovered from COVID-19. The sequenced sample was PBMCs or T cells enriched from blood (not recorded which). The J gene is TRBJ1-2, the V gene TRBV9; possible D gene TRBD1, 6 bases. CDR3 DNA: TGTGCCAGCAGCCCCGGACAGTATGGCTACACCTTC. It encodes CASSPGQYGYTF.